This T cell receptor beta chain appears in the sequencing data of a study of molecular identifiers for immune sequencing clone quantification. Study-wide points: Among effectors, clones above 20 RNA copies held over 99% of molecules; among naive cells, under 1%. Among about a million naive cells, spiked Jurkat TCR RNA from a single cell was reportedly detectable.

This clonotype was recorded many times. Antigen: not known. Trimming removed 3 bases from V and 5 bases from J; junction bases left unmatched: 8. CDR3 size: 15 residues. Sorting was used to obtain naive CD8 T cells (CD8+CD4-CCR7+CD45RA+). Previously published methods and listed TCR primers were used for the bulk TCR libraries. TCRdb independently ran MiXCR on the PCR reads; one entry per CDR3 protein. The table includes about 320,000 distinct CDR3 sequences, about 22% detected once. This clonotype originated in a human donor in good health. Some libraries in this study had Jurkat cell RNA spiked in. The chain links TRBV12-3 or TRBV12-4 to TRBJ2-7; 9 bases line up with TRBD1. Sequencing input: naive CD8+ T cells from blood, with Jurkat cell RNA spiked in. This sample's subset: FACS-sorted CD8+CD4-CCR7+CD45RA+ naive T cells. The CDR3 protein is CASSFLGQGYHEQYF. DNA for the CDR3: TGTGCCAGCAGTTTCCTAGGACAGGGGTACCACGAGCAGTACTTC.